Below, 12 T cell receptor beta chains from the same sample are listed, as sequenced in a study of blood T cell repertoires in COVID-19. Produced via immunoSEQ multiplex PCR; TCRdb's table is partial and in-frame only. The table shows about 180,000 clones, with 70% to 90% occurring only once. Material for sequencing was peripheral blood. These receptors originate from a human donor with active or convalescent COVID-19. The donor label of this sample is uncertain.

The chain carries TRBV29-1 and TRBJ2-3, with 10 bases identical to TRBD1. In germline, CDR1 is SQVTM, CDR2 ANQGSEA. The CDR3 extends over 14 amino acids. V lost 4 bases to trimming and J lost 4 bases; unmatched junction nucleotides: 5. CDR3 residues: CSVGRTGGSDTQYF. The CDR3 DNA reads as TGCAGCGTTGGGAGGACAGGGGGTTCAGATACGCAGTATTTT.

This chain connects TRBV24-1 to TRBJ2-1; D perhaps matches TRBD2 (6 bases). V lost 4 bases, J lost 7 bases, and 16 bases lay in between. The CDR3 has 15 amino acids. The V gene's germline CDR1 is KGHDR and CDR2 SFDVKD. CDR3 amino acids: CATSDPGLDKNEQFF. As DNA, the CDR3 is TGTGCCACCAGTGACCCGGGACTGGATAAAAATGAGCAGTTCTTC.

V and J are TRBV5-1 and TRBJ1-6, with 7 bases aligning to TRBD1. J gave up 7 bases and V 4 bases, and 17 bases lay outside the gene matches. This CDR3 has 18 residues. The V gene's germline CDR1 is SGHRS and CDR2 YFSETQ. The CDR3 bases are TGCGCCAGCAGCCTTCGTTCGATTTCCCCAGGGGGAAATTCACCCCTCCACTTT. This sequence encodes CASSLRSISPGGNSPLHF. The full variable domain, in which reference TRBV5-1 and TRBJ1-6 provide the parts outside the CDR3, is KAGVTQTPRYLIKTRGQQVTLSCSPISGHRSVSWYQQTPGQGLQFLFEYFSETQRNKGNFPGRFSGRQFSNSRSEMNVSTLELGDSALYLCASSLRSISPGGNSPLHFGNGTRLTVT.

The chain carries TRBV27 and TRBJ1-5, with TRBD1 matching 8 bases. This CDR3 has 15 amino acids. J was trimmed by 4 bases and V by 2 bases; bases with no gene match: 4. Germline V lookup: CDR1 MNHEY, CDR2 SMNVEV (reference sequence). The CDR3 protein is CASSLGGTGNQPQHF. The DNA of the CDR3 is TGTGCCAGCAGTTTAGGGGGGACAGGAAATCAGCCCCAGCATTTT.

The genes are TRBV5-1 and TRBJ2-7; D may be TRBD1 (6 bases). The germline V gene has CDR1 SGHRS and CDR2 YFSETQ. The length of the CDR3 is 14 residues. V lost 4 bases and J lost 1, with 12 bases in between. CDR3 sequence (DNA): TGCGCCAGCAGCAAAATGACAGGATCCTACGAGCAGTACTTC. This translates into CASSKMTGSYEQYF.

The gene calls are TRBV19 and TRBJ2-3; D is possibly TRBD2 (6 bases). V lost 6 bases to trimming and J lost 2 bases, with 12 bases between them. Germline lookup yields CDR1 LNHDA and CDR2 SQIVND (reference sequence). The CDR3 covers 14 residues. The CDR3 DNA reads as TGTGCCAGTAGACCGGGACTTCCCACAGATACGCAGTATTTT. Amino acid sequence: CASRPGLPTDTQYF.

CDR3 region: CASSQEGTGSGANVLTF. In DNA, the CDR3 is TGCGCCAGCAGCCAAGAAGGGACAGGGTCTGGGGCCAACGTCCTGACTTTC. The chain recombines TRBV4-1 with TRBJ2-6, with 9 bases fitting TRBD1. The CDR3 has 17 residues. V lost 0 bases and J lost 1; bases outside the gene matches: 1. The germline V gene encodes CDR1 MGHRA and CDR2 YSYEKL.

The rearrangement uses TRBV7-9 and TRBJ2-3; D is uncertain. The germline V and J ends were trimmed by 1 base and 4 bases, with 12 bases remaining between them. Germline CDR1 is SEHNR and CDR2 is FQNEAQ (reference sequence). The CDR3 covers 15 residues. The CDR3: CASSLVGYSSDTQYF. The CDR3 DNA reads as TGTGCCAGCAGCTTAGTGGGCTATTCATCAGATACGCAGTATTTT.

The CDR3 DNA reads TGTGCCACCAGTGATCCCGAGAGCGGGAGCCCCTACGAGCAGTACTTC. Translation gives CATSDPESGSPYEQYF. The chain uses TRBV24-1 and TRBJ2-7; TRBD2 matches at 8 bases. The germline gives CDR1 KGHDR, CDR2 SFDVKD. This CDR3 comprises 16 residues. V shed 3 bases, J shed 2 bases, and the junction held 8 bases outside the gene matches.

The CDR3 spells CASSPLAGEGTQYF. CDR3 bases: TGTGCCAGCTCACCCCTAGCGGGAGAGGGGACCCAGTACTTC. The chain combines TRBV18 with TRBJ2-5; TRBD2 matches at 10 bases. CDR1 is KGHSH, CDR2 LQKENI, per germline. Unmatched junction bases numbered 5, after V lost 3 bases and J lost 7 bases. The CDR3 extends over 14 amino acids.

This sequence joins TRBV7-3 and TRBJ1-6; TRBD1 matches at 10 bases. Trimming removed 3 bases from V and 13 bases from J; junction bases left unmatched: 3. The CDR3 runs to 13 residues. Germline V gene sequence: CDR1 SGHTA, CDR2 FQGTGA. CDR3 DNA sequence: TGTGCCAGCAGCTTGGGACAGGGGAAGCCCCTCCACTTT. Translating gives CASSLGQGKPLHF.

This clone has a single count. This chain uses TRBV19 with TRBJ2-5, with 10 bases lining up with TRBD2. Unmatched junction bases numbered 19, after V lost 7 bases and J lost 5 bases. CDR3 size: 18 residues. Germline V gene lookup returns CDR1 LNHDA and CDR2 SQIVND (reference sequence). CDR3 amino acids: CASTPGGTGTSEQETQYF. CDR3 nucleotides: TGTGCCAGTACCCCGGGCGGGACGGGGACTAGCGAGCAGGAGACCCAGTACTTC.